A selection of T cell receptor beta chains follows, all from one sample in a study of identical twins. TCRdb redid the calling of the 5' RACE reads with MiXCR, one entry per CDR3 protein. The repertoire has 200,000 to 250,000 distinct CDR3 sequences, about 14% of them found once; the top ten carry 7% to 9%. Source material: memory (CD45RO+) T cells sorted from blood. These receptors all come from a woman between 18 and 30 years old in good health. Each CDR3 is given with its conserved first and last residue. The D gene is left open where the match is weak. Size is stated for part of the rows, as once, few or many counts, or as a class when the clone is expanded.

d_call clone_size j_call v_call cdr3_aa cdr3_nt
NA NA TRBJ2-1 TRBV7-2 CASSPGIEQFF TGTGCCAGCAGCCCAGGCATCGAGCAGTTCTTC
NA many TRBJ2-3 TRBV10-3 CAISESSTDTQYF TGTGCCATCAGTGAGTCTAGCACAGATACGCAGTATTTT
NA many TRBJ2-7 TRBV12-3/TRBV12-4 CASSLTVLYEQYF TGTGCCAGCAGTTTAACCGTTCTCTACGAGCAGTACTTC
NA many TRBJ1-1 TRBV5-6 CASSETGSRTEAFF TGTGCCAGCAGCGAAACAGGATCAAGAACTGAAGCTTTCTTT
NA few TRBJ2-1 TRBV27 CASSYRENEQFF TGTGCCAGCAGTTACAGGGAAAATGAGCAGTTCTTC
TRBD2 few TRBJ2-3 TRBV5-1 CASSPDEGRADTQYF TGCGCCAGCAGCCCGGACGAGGGGAGGGCAGATACGCAGTATTTT
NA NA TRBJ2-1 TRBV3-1 CASSGTLPSYNEQFF TGTGCCAGCAGTGGTACCCTCCCGTCCTACAATGAGCAGTTCTTC
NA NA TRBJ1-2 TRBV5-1 CASSFSGGLEYGYTF TGCGCCAGCAGCTTTTCCGGGGGTTTGGAGTATGGCTACACCTTC
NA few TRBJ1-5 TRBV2 CASQGGNQPQHF TGTGCCAGCCAAGGGGGCAATCAGCCCCAGCATTTT
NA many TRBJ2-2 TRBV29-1 CSGEYTNTGELFF TGCAGCGGGGAGTATACTAACACCGGGGAGCTGTTTTTT
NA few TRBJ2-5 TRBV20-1 CSASGDIGETQYF TGCAGTGCTTCCGGGGATATCGGAGAGACCCAGTACTTC
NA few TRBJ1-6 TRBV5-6 CASSRGQSSLHF TGTGCCAGCAGCCGAGGCCAATCTTCCCTCCACTTT
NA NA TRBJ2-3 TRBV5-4 CASSLEGSGTDTQYF TGTGCCAGCAGCTTGGAGGGTAGCGGCACAGATACGCAGTATTTT
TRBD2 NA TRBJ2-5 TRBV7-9 CASSLNLGGEETQYF TGTGCCAGCAGCTTAAACTTGGGGGGGGAAGAGACCCAGTACTTC
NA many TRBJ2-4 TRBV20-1 CSARDGGRSKNIQYF TGCAGTGCTAGAGATGGAGGGAGGTCCAAAAACATTCAGTACTTC
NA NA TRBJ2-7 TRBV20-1 CSAADFSYEQYF TGCAGTGCCGCGGACTTCTCCTACGAGCAGTACTTC
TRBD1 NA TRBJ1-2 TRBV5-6 CASSLWDRNYGYTF TGTGCCAGCAGCTTGTGGGACAGGAACTATGGCTACACCTTC
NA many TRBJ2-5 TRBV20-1 CSARASVYQYF TGCAGTGCTAGAGCAAGCGTTTACCAGTACTTC
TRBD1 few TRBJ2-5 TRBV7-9 CASSHIRTGDETQYF TGTGCCAGCAGCCATATCCGGACAGGGGACGAGACCCAGTACTTC
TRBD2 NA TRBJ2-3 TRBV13 CASSLTSGVADTQYF TGTGCCAGCAGCTTAACTAGCGGGGTTGCAGATACGCAGTATTTT
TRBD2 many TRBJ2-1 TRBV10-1 CASSEALAGDFRNEQFF TGCGCCAGCAGTGAGGCCCTAGCGGGGGACTTCAGGAATGAGCAGTTCTTC
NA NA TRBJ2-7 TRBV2 CASRLDAPSYEQYF TGTGCCAGCAGATTAGACGCCCCCTCCTACGAGCAGTACTTC
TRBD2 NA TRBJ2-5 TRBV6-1 CASSPTGTSGTLTQYF TGTGCCAGCAGTCCAACGGGGACTAGCGGGACGTTGACCCAGTACTTC
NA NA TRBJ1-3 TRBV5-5 CASSAGQLLGHTIYF TGTGCCAGCAGCGCCGGACAGCTCTTAGGACACACCATATATTTT
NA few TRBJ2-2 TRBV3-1 CASSQVLGRPPFF TGTGCCAGCAGCCAAGTCCTGGGACGCCCTCCGTTTTTT
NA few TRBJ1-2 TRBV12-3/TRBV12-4 CASTKWEDPNYGYTF TGTGCCAGCACCAAATGGGAGGACCCTAACTATGGCTACACCTTC
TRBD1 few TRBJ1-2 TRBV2 CASSEAGGGYGYTF TGTGCCAGCAGTGAGGCAGGGGGCGGCTATGGCTACACCTTC
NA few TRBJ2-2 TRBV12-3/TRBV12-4 CASSRRRELFF TGTGCCAGCAGCCGGAGGCGGGAGCTGTTTTTT
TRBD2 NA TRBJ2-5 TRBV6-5 CASSSWTSGGYQETQYF TGTGCCAGCAGTTCCTGGACTAGCGGGGGGTACCAAGAGACCCAGTACTTC
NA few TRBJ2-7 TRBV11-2 CASSSGRAVLSYEQYF TGTGCCAGCAGCTCGGGGCGGGCCGTTCTCTCCTACGAGCAGTACTTC
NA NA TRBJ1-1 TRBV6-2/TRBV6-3 CASSYGVTEAFF TGTGCCAGCAGTTACGGTGTCACTGAAGCTTTCTTT
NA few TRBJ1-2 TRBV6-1 CASSDRMRDGYTF TGTGCCAGCAGCGACCGGATGAGGGATGGCTACACCTTC
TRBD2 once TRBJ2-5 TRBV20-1 CSARDRLAGDETQYF TGCAGTGCTAGAGACCGTCTAGCGGGAGATGAGACCCAGTACTTC
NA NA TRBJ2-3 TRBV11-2 CASSFRRVGMGVGDTQYF TGTGCCAGCAGCTTTCGGCGAGTTGGGATGGGAGTGGGAGATACGCAGTATTTT
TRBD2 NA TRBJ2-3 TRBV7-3 CASSPAGDTDTQYF TGTGCCAGCAGCCCGGCGGGGGACACAGATACGCAGTATTTT
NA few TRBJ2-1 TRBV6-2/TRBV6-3 CASTYRGTSSYNEQFF TGTGCCAGCACCTACAGGGGGACTAGCTCCTACAATGAGCAGTTCTTC
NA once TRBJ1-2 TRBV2 CASTSVRPHYGYTF TGTGCCAGCACCAGTGTCAGGCCGCACTATGGCTACACCTTC
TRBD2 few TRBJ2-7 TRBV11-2 CASSLSTSGSSYEQYF TGTGCCAGCAGCTTATCCACTAGCGGGAGCTCCTACGAGCAGTACTTC
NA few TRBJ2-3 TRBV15 CATSLRRGSTDTQYF TGTGCCACCAGCCTACGTAGGGGATCCACAGATACGCAGTATTTT
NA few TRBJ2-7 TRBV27 CASTHRGSGLHYEQYF TGTGCCAGCACCCATCGGGGGTCGGGACTCCACTACGAGCAGTACTTC
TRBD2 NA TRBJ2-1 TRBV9 CASSARLASYNEQFF TGTGCCAGCAGCGCAAGACTAGCTTCCTACAATGAGCAGTTCTTC
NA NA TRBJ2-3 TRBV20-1 CSARDPHSGWGTQYF TGCAGTGCTAGAGATCCGCATTCTGGGTGGGGTACGCAGTATTTT
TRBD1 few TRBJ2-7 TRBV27 CASSSIPPDRGAYEQYF TGTGCCAGCAGCAGCATACCCCCGGACAGGGGGGCCTACGAGCAGTACTTC
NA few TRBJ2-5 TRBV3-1 CASSLREGLETQYF TGTGCCAGCAGCCTAAGAGAGGGGTTGGAGACCCAGTACTTC
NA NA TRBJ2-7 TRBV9 CASSRGTGTYEQYF TGTGCCAGCAGCAGGGGGACCGGGACCTACGAGCAGTACTTC
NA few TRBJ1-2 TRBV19 CASTNPWGAGDYGYTF TGTGCCAGTACCAACCCATGGGGAGCGGGGGACTATGGCTACACCTTC
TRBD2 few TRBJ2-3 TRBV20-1 CSAFLMIAGAGSSTDTQYF TGCAGTGCTTTCCTAATGATAGCGGGAGCGGGTTCTAGCACAGATACGCAGTATTTT
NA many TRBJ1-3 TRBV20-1 CSASKGVTGNTIYF TGCAGTGCTTCTAAGGGGGTTACTGGAAACACCATATATTTT